These 8 T cell receptor beta chains share one sample of origin, sequenced in a study of blood T cell repertoires in COVID-19. Repertoires were generated with immunoSEQ multiplex PCR, while TCRdb's copy carries only in-frame clones and drops some. Among a few hundred thousand clones, 90% were seen once, and the ten largest hold approximately 15%. Sequencing was performed on PBMCs or T cells enriched from blood (not recorded which). These receptors all come from a man younger than 45 who had been exposed to COVID-19.

The V and J genes are TRBV18 and TRBJ2-3; 7 bases line up with TRBD1. CDR1 and CDR2 (germline): KGHSH, LQKENI. V lost 4 bases and J lost 3; bases outside the gene matches: 10. CDR3 length: 16 residues. Here the CDR3 DNA reads TGTGCCAGCTCACAAACGACAGGGTTTTATACAGATACGCAGTATTTT. Translated, it gives CASSQTTGFYTDTQYF.

The chain is built from TRBV6-2 or TRBV6-3 and TRBJ2-1; possibly TRBD2 for D (6 bases). Trimming left V 5 bases short and J 6 bases short, with 14 bases between. The V gene's germline CDR1 is MNHEY and CDR2 SVGEGT. This CDR3 comprises 14 residues. The CDR3 protein is CASSGRLVSNEQFF. Written as DNA, the CDR3 is TGTGCCAGCAGTGGGCGACTAGTGAGCAATGAGCAGTTCTTC.

V usage is TRBV2 and J usage is TRBJ1-4, with 7 bases that match TRBD1. Germline V gene lookup returns CDR1 SNHLY and CDR2 FYNNEI. The CDR3 totals 12 residues. Unmatched junction bases numbered 8, after V lost 8 bases and J lost 11 bases. The CDR3 is CASAIGGWKLFF. CDR3 DNA sequence: TGTGCCAGCGCTATAGGGGGCTGGAAACTGTTTTTT. Drawing the rest from reference TRBV2 and TRBJ1-4, the complete variable domain is EPEVTQTPSHQVTQMGQEVILRCVPISNHLYFYWYRQILGQKVEFLVSFYNNEISEKSEIFDDQFSVERPDGSNFTLKIRSTKLEDSAMYFCASAIGGWKLFFGSGTQLSVL.

This clone appeared a few times. The J gene is TRBJ1-6, the V gene TRBV4-3, with a tentative D call TRBD1 (6 bases). Germline V gene lookup returns CDR1 LGHNA and CDR2 YSLEER. The V end lost 5 bases, the J end lost 7 bases, and 15 bases lay between the germline ends. The CDR3 totals 15 residues. CDR3 loop: CASSSTGLRNSPLHF. In DNA form, the CDR3 reads TGCGCCAGCAGCTCCACAGGGCTTCGGAATTCACCCCTCCACTTT.

The chain couples TRBV10-3 to TRBJ2-2, with TRBD1 matching 8 bases. There are 15 residues in the CDR3. In germline, CDR1 is ENHRY, CDR2 SYGVKD. J gave up 1 base and V 6 bases, and 4 bases lay outside the gene matches. As DNA, the CDR3 is TGTGCCATCAGGACCGGGACAGGGAACACCGGGGAGCTGTTTTTT. This sequence encodes CAIRTGTGNTGELFF.

This rearrangement joins TRBV3-1 (or the pseudogene TRBV3-2) to TRBJ1-2; 9 bases map to TRBD1. Trimming removed 0 bases from V and 8 bases from J; junction bases left unmatched: 7. Germline V gene sequence: CDR1 LGHDT, CDR2 YNNKEL (reference sequence). This CDR3 has 15 amino acids. The CDR3 spells CASSQDATGGRGYTF. Written as DNA, the CDR3 is TGTGCCAGCAGCCAAGATGCGACAGGGGGACGGGGCTACACCTTC.

This chain connects TRBV6-5 to TRBJ2-3, with TRBD2 matching over 7 bases. J was trimmed by 4 bases and V by 3 bases; bases with no gene match: 4. The length of the CDR3 is 14 residues. The V gene's germline CDR1 is MNHEY and CDR2 SVGAGI. This CDR3 is CASSYGGGADTQYF. Written as DNA, the CDR3 is TGTGCCAGCAGTTATGGCGGGGGTGCAGATACGCAGTATTTT.

This chain uses TRBV5-4 with TRBJ2-5, with 7 bases identical to TRBD2. The germline CDR1 and CDR2 sequences are SGHNT and YYREEE (reference sequence). The CDR3 length is 16 residues. The J segment lost 4 bases and the V segment lost 0 bases, leaving 9 bases of the junction unmatched. CDR3 coding DNA: TGTGCCAGCAGCTTGGGGCGGGCGAGCGGGGTAGAGACCCAGTACTTC. This encodes CASSLGRASGVETQYF. Together with reference TRBV5-4 and TRBJ2-5, the CDR3 gives the full variable domain: ETGVTQSPTHLIKTRGQQVTLRCSSQSGHNTVSWYQQALGQGPQFIFQYYREEENGRGNFPPRFSGLQFPNYSSELNVNALELDDSALYLCASSLGRASGVETQYFGPGTRLLVL.